One TCR beta chain is described in this entry. The CDR3 loop spans 15 amino acids. CDR1 is SEHNR and CDR2 is FQNEAQ in the germline V gene (reference sequence). V lost 4 bases and J 0 bases, leaving 12 bases between the germline ends. TCRdb reprocessed the RT-PCR reads via MiXCR and lists one record per CDR3 protein. The sample has more than 25,000 distinct CDR3 sequences, over 7% seen once. The source of the sample is a study of patients and donors after allogeneic stem cell transplantation. The receptor's source is a human donor who was either an allogeneic HSCT recipient or a stem cell or donor lymphocyte infusion donor (not recorded which). It is not recorded whose cells these are; they may come from a transplant donor. This chain uses TRBV7-9 with TRBJ2-5, with TRBD1 as a possible D gene (6 bases). Sequencing was done on a sample of blood, either unsorted or a sorted T cell fraction (not recorded which). The CDR3 protein is CASSWGPLYQETQYF. In DNA, the CDR3 is TGTGCCAGCAGCTGGGGGCCTTTGTACCAAGAGACCCAGTACTTC.